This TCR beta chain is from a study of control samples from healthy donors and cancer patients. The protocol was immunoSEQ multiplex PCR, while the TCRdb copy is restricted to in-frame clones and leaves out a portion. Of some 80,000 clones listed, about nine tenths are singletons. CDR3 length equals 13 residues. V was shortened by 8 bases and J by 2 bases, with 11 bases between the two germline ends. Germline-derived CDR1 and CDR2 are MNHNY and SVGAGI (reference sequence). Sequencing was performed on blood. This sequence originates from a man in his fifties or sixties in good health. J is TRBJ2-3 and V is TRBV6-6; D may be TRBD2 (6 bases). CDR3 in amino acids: CASGRDSTDTQYF. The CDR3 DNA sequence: TGTGCCAGCGGCCGGGACTCCACAGATACGCAGTATTTT.